This T cell receptor beta chain is drawn from a study of identical twins. Study-wide results and limits: The study drew conclusions from cross-sectional statistical analysis, not from following the same donors. Out-of-frame alpha sequences common to twins were enriched for low generation probability. Cord blood beta clonotypes that were abundant carried fewer insertions, and memory repertoires showed no such trend.

A word on this clonotype: The target antigen is unknown.

Germline CDR1 reads LGHDT; CDR2 reads YNNKEL (reference sequence). V was trimmed by 0 bases and J by 7 bases, leaving 6 bases between them. The CDR3 has 12 amino acids. TCRdb ran MiXCR on the 5' RACE reads and lists one entry per CDR3 protein. In the table there are 1.5 million to 2 million distinct CDR3 sequences, less than 40% of which are singletons. The source is a newborn girl in good health. Sequencing was done on a sample of cord blood. This sequence joins TRBV3-1 and TRBJ2-5, with D hard to call. The CDR3 nucleotides are TGTGCCAGCAGCCAAGATGAGAGGACCCAGTACTTC. Translating it yields CASSQDERTQYF.